The clone carrying this T cell receptor beta chain was found a few times. These data belong to a study of blood T cells in healthy people across ages. The germline V gene has CDR1 SGHTA and CDR2 FQGNSA. Trimming took 5 bases from V and 4 from J; bases not matched to a gene: 15. The CDR3 is 17 amino acids. Primers used in a second PCR of roughly 7 to 12 cycles were a sample-barcoded 5' primer and a J-beta primer mix. TCRdb analysed the 5' RACE reads with MiXCR anew, one entry per CDR3 protein. Of just under 550,000 distinct CDR3 sequences listed, 24% are singletons. The same specimen was also included in a second study, on T cells of mothers and their children.

The TCR originated in a boy aged 5-17 years in good health. What was sequenced was blood. The rearrangement uses TRBV7-2 and TRBJ2-7; 9 bases are a match to TRBD2. Here the CDR3 DNA reads TGTGCCAGCAGCCCGGACCTACTAGCGGGCCTCGGGTACGAGCAGTACTTC. Translated: CASSPDLLAGLGYEQYF.